This T cell receptor (beta chain) was observed in a study of blood T cell repertoires in COVID-19. Study-wide background: T cells, B-cell-depleted T cells, or PBMCs provided the cDNA or gDNA that served as material.

Study processing details: Cell counts per sample came from amplifying reference gene primers. Clones were sequenced by immunoSEQ multiplex PCR, and TCRdb holds only the in-frame ones, with some missing. D and trimming come from the DNA, and the V and J calls and clone size come from that table. The sample consists of about 68,000 clones, 65% to 90% of them appearing once. The V gene's germline CDR1 is SGHNT and CDR2 YYREEE (reference sequence). CDR3 size: 14 residues. V gave up 4 bases and J gave up 6 bases; unmatched junction bases: 7. The gene calls are TRBV5-4 and TRBJ2-5; 9 positions agree with TRBD1. The sequence was obtained from a woman aged 60-70 years with acute or convalescent COVID-19. Sequencing used peripheral blood. The CDR3 coding sequence is TGTGCCAGCAGCGGGACAGGGAGCAGGAAGACCCAGTACTTC. This sequence encodes CASSGTGSRKTQYF.